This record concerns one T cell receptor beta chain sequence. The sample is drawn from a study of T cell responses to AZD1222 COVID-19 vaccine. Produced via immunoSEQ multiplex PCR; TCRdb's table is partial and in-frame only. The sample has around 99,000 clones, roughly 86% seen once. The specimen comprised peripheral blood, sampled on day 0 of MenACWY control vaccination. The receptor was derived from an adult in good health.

For the CDR3, the DNA is TGTGCTGAAGGGGGGAGCAATCAGCCCCAGCATTTT. It translates to CAEGGSNQPQHF. This rearrangement joins TRBV28 to TRBJ1-5, with a tentative D call TRBD1 (6 bases). The length of the CDR3 is 12 residues. Germline V gene lookup returns CDR1 MDHEN and CDR2 SYDVKM. Together with reference TRBV28 and TRBJ1-5, the CDR3 gives the full variable domain: DVKVTQSSRYLVKRTGEKVFLECVQDMDHENMFWYRQDPGLGLRLIYFSYDVKMKEKGDIPEGYSVSREKKERFSLILESASTNQTSMYLCAEGGSNQPQHFGDGTRLSIL.